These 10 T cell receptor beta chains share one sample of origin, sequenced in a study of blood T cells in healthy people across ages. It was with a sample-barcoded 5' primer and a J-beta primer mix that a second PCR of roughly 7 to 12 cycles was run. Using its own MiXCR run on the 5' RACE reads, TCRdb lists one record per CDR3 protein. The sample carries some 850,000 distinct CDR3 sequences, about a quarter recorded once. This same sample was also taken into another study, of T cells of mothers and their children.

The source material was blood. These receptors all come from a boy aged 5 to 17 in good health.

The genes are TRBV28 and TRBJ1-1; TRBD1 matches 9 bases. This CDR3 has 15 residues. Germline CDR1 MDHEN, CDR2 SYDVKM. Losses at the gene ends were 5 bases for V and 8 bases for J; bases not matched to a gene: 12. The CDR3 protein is CASSTSGQGSLEAFF. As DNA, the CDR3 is TGTGCCAGCAGTACCTCGGGACAGGGAAGCCTGGAAGCTTTCTTT.

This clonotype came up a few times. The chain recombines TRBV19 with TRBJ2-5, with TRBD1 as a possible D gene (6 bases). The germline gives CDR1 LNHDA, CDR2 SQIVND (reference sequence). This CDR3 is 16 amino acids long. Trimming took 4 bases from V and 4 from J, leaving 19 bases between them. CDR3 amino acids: CASSRGTISTGETQYF. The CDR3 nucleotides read TGTGCCAGTAGTAGGGGGACAATTTCCACGGGAGAGACCCAGTACTTC.

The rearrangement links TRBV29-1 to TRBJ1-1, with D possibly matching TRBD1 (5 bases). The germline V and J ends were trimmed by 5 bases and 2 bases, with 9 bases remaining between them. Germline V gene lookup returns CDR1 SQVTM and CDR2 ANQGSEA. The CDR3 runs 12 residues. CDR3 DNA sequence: TGCAGCGTTACCAGGACAAACACTGAAGCTTTCTTT. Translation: CSVTRTNTEAFF.

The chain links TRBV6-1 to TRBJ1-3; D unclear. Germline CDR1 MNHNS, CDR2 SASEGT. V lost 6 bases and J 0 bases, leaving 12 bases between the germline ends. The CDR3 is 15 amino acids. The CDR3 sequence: CASRSDWSSGNTIYF. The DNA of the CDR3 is TGTGCCAGCAGATCCGACTGGAGCTCTGGAAACACCATATATTTT.

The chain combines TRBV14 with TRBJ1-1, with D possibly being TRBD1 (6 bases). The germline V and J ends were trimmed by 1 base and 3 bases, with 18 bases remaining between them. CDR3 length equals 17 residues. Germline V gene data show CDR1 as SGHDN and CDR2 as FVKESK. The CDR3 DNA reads TGTGCCAGCAGCCAAGGAATCAGGGGTCCAGTCGACACTGAAGCTTTCTTT. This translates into CASSQGIRGPVDTEAFF.

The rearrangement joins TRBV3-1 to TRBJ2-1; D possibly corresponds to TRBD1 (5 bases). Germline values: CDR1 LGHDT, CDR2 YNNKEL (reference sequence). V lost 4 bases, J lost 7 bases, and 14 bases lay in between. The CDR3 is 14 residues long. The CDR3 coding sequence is TGTGCCAGCAGCCCTGGGTCTCCAGGGAATGAGCAGTTCTTC. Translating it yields CASSPGSPGNEQFF.

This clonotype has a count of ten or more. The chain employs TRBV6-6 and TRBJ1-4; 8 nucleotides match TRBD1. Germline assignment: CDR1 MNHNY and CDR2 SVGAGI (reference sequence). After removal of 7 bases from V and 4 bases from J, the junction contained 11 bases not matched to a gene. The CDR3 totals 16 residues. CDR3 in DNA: TGTGCCAGCACCAACGGACAGGGATATTTTAATGAAAAACTGTTTTTT. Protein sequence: CASTNGQGYFNEKLFF.

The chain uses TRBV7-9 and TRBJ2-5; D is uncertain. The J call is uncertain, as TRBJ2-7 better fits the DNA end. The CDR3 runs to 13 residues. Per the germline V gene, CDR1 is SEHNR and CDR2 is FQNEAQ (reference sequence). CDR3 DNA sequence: TGTGCCAGCAGCTTAGCCTCTCACTACGAGCAGTACTTC. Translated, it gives CASSLASHYEQYF.

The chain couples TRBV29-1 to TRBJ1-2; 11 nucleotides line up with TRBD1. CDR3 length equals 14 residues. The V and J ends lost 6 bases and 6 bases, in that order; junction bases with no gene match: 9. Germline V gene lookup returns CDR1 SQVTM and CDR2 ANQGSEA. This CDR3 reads CSVPGGQGVDGYTF. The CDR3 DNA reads TGCAGCGTCCCCGGGGGACAGGGGGTGGATGGCTACACCTTC.

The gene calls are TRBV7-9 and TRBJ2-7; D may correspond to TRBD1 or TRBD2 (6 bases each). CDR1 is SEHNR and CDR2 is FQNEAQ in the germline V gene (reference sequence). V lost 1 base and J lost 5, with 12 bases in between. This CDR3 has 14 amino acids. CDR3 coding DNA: TGTGCCAGCAGCTTAGAGGGGGGCAGGGACGAGCAGTACTTC. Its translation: CASSLEGGRDEQYF.